Sequencing of this TCR beta chain was carried out in a study of spatial heterogeneity in lung cancer. Notes on the study in general: Expanded alpha and beta TCR counts within tumors tracked tumor mutation counts.

There are 16 residues in the CDR3. V dropped 2 bases and J dropped 8; count of bases not matched to a gene: 14. CDR1 and CDR2 from the germline V gene are ENHRY and SYGVKD. Time point specified: sample taken at primary tumor resection. Unsorted whole RNA from tumor, nontumor lung or frozen PBMC underwent sequencing. TCRdb redid the calling of the 5' RACE reads with MiXCR, one entry per CDR3 protein. The sample includes about 100,000 distinct CDR3 sequences, around 4.8% seen only once; the top ten take 21%. Points on this clonotype: Antigen unknown.

This receptor was identified in a male donor with early-stage non-small cell lung cancer. V is TRBV10-3 and J is TRBJ1-2; 7 bases are shared with TRBD1. The starting material was lung tumor tissue, obtained at surgery. This CDR3 is CAISEPTGKGAKGYTF. CDR3 coding DNA: TGTGCCATCAGTGAGCCGACGGGGAAGGGGGCCAAAGGCTACACCTTC.